The 26 T cell receptor beta chains below come from one sample, sequenced in a study of blood T cell repertoires in COVID-19. Sequencing was performed with immunoSEQ multiplex PCR; in TCRdb, only in-frame clones are kept and a portion is missing. Among about 180,000 clones listed, approximately 88% were seen once. Sequenced sample: peripheral blood. The receptor set was obtained from a woman aged 40-49 years with COVID-19, enrolled during active disease.

The chain combines TRBV3-1 (or the pseudogene TRBV3-2) with TRBJ2-2; D is unclear. The CDR3 is 17 amino acids. V was shortened by 2 bases and J by 8 bases, with 21 bases between the two germline ends. From germline, CDR1 is LGHDT and CDR2 YNNKEL (reference sequence). CDR3 protein: CASSQTFAGVRTGELFF. CDR3 in DNA: TGTGCCAGCAGCCAAACCTTCGCAGGCGTCAGAACAGGGGAGCTGTTTTTT.

The chain joins TRBV6-5 to TRBJ1-2; TRBD1 might be the D (6 bases). This CDR3 region has 15 residues. The V end was cut by 0 bases, the J end by 7 bases, with 15 bases between. Germline assignment: CDR1 MNHEY and CDR2 SVGAGI. The CDR3 sequence: CASSYSWGGESGYTF. The CDR3 bases are TGTGCCAGCAGTTACTCGTGGGGGGGCGAAAGTGGCTACACCTTC.

The V gene is TRBV10-1, the J gene TRBJ1-2; 7 bases fit TRBD1. From germline, CDR1 is WNHNN and CDR2 SYGVQD (reference sequence). V lost 4 bases and J lost 2; bases outside the gene matches: 1. The length of the CDR3 is 13 residues. CDR3 sequence: CASSGQGNYGYTF. The DNA for the CDR3 is TGCGCCAGCAGTGGACAGGGAAACTATGGCTACACCTTC.

V usage is TRBV21-1 and J usage is TRBJ1-4; the D segment call TRBD1 is taken from the table without a DNA check. TRBV21-1 is tagged as a pseudogene. The CDR3 length is 16 residues. In DNA form, the CDR3 reads TGTGCCAGCAGCAGACCAAGACAGGGGGTAAGGGAAAAACTGTTTTTT. As protein: CASSRPRQGVREKLFF.

V and J are TRBV10-1 and TRBJ1-4; D is perhaps TRBD1 (6 bases). Germline V gives CDR1 WNHNN, CDR2 SYGVQD (reference sequence). The CDR3 runs to 15 residues. With 0 bases removed from V and 8 bases from J, the gap between germline ends came to 13 bases. Here the CDR3 DNA reads TGCGCCAGCAGTGAGTCACCGGGACAAGGGGAAAAACTGTTTTTT. Its translation is CASSESPGQGEKLFF.

The chain carries TRBV27 and TRBJ1-1; TRBD1 agrees at 9 bases. CDR3 length: 14 residues. Looked up from germline, CDR1 is MNHEY and CDR2 is SMNVEV (reference sequence). Unmatched junction bases numbered 7, after V lost 4 bases and J lost 7 bases. The CDR3 DNA sequence: TGTGCCAGCAGTTCCCGGACAGGGGCTATTGAAGCTTTCTTT. It encodes CASSSRTGAIEAFF.

The DNA for the CDR3 is TGTGCCAGCAGTGAGGGGGCTAGCGGGGGCACAGATACGCAGTATTTT. Translated: CASSEGASGGTDTQYF. The chain links TRBV6-4 to TRBJ2-3; 9 bases agree with TRBD2. Losses at the gene ends were 3 bases for V and 1 base for J; bases not matched to a gene: 5. CDR3 length: 16 amino acids. Germline CDR1 and CDR2: MRHNA and SNTAGT.

The genes are TRBV11-2 and TRBJ1-4, with D possibly TRBD1 on 5 matching bases. The germline V gene has CDR1 SGHAT and CDR2 FQNNGV. This CDR3 region has 14 residues. V lost 6 bases and J 2 bases, leaving 10 bases between the germline ends. The CDR3 spells CASRRTITNEKLFF. For the CDR3, the DNA is TGTGCCAGCAGGCGGACAATCACTAATGAAAAACTGTTTTTT. The variable domain in full, completed from reference TRBV11-2 and TRBJ1-4, reads EAGVAQSPRYKIIEKRQSVAFWCNPISGHATLYWYQQILGQGPKLLIQFQNNGVVDDSQLPKDRFSAERLKGVDSTLKIQPAKLEDSAVYLCASRRTITNEKLFFGSGTQLSVL.

The chain carries TRBV7-6 and TRBJ2-1; 8 nucleotides agree with TRBD1. V was pared by 2 bases and J by 9 bases, with 9 bases of the junction left unmatched. Germline lookup yields CDR1 SGHVS and CDR2 FNYEAQ. CDR3 size: 15 residues. The chain's CDR3 is CASSLTGQGGGEQFF. In DNA, the CDR3 is TGTGCCAGCAGCTTAACAGGACAGGGTGGCGGTGAGCAGTTCTTC. Complete variable domain (other parts from reference TRBV7-6 and TRBJ2-1): GAGVSQSPRYKVTKRGQDVALRCDPISGHVSLYWYRQALGQGPEFLTYFNYEAQQDKSGLPNDRFSAERPEGSISTLTIQRTEQRDSAMYRCASSLTGQGGGEQFFGPGTRLTVL.

The J gene is TRBJ1-4, the V gene TRBV5-1; D may be TRBD1 (5 bases). Trimming removed 0 bases from V and 14 bases from J, with 8 bases in between. From germline, CDR1 is SGHRS and CDR2 YFSETQ. This CDR3 comprises 11 residues. Here the CDR3 reads CASSLEGDLFF. The CDR3 nucleotides are TGCGCCAGCAGCTTGGAAGGGGATCTGTTTTTT. The whole variable domain, remainder taken from reference TRBV5-1 and TRBJ1-4, is KAGVTQTPRYLIKTRGQQVTLSCSPISGHRSVSWYQQTPGQGLQFLFEYFSETQRNKGNFPGRFSGRQFSNSRSEMNVSTLELGDSALYLCASSLEGDLFFGSGTQLSVL.

This chain uses TRBV7-9 with TRBJ2-7; D is ambiguous. CDR1 and CDR2 from the germline V gene are SEHNR and FQNEAQ (reference sequence). V lost 0 bases to trimming and J lost 2 bases, with 11 bases between them. The CDR3 runs 15 residues. CDR3 sequence: CASSLAAQQPYEQYF. The CDR3 nucleotides read TGTGCCAGCAGCTTAGCAGCACAACAGCCCTACGAGCAGTACTTC.

The genes are TRBV19 and TRBJ1-5; the D gene is possibly TRBD1 (6 bases). V lost 9 bases to trimming and J lost 4 bases, with 16 bases between them. Germline V gene sequence: CDR1 LNHDA, CDR2 SQIVND (reference sequence). There are 14 residues in the CDR3. The DNA for the CDR3 is TGTGCCAGCGGGTGGACAGCCGAGAATCAGCCCCAGCATTTT. This sequence encodes CASGWTAENQPQHF.

This chain connects TRBV5-1 to TRBJ2-1; possible D gene TRBD2, 6 bases. The CDR3 covers 16 residues. Germline CDR1 SGHRS, CDR2 YFSETQ. The germline V and J ends were trimmed by 0 bases and 5 bases, with 15 bases remaining between them. In DNA form, the CDR3 reads TGCGCCAGCAGCTTGGTCTTCTCGCGGGGTAACAATGAGCAGTTCTTC. Translating it yields CASSLVFSRGNNEQFF.

J is TRBJ2-3 and V is TRBV27; a possible D gene is TRBD1 (6 bases). The germline V gene encodes CDR1 MNHEY and CDR2 SMNVEV (reference sequence). Trimming shortened V by 8 bases and J by 6 bases, and 24 bases separated the two germline ends. The CDR3 is 16 residues long. CDR3 residues: CASRPLPTGRMDTQYF. The CDR3, as DNA: TGTGCCAGCCGCCCCCTCCCGACAGGACGTATGGATACGCAGTATTTT.

The chain uses TRBV2 and TRBJ1-2, with 9 bases identical to TRBD1. J lost 4 bases, V lost 7 bases, and 4 bases had no gene match. The germline V gene encodes CDR1 SNHLY and CDR2 FYNNEI. This CDR3 has 13 amino acids. CDR3 nucleotides: TGTGCCAGCATGTGGACAGGGGCCTATGGCTACACCTTC. Its translation is CASMWTGAYGYTF.

The CDR3 region is CASSLDQGTQETQYF. The CDR3 nucleotides are TGTGCCAGCAGCTTAGATCAGGGGACCCAAGAGACCCAGTACTTC. V and J are TRBV11-3 and TRBJ2-5; D perhaps matches TRBD1 (6 bases). The ends were cut back, 0 bases at V and 1 base at J, with 9 bases in the middle. This CDR3 has 15 residues. The V gene's germline CDR1 is SGHNT and CDR2 YENEEA. Using reference TRBV11-3 and TRBJ2-5 for the parts outside the CDR3, the full variable domain is EAGVVQSPRYKIIEKKQPVAFWCNPISGHNTLYWYLQNLGQGPELLIRYENEEAVDDSQLPKDRFSAERLKGVDSTLKIQPAELGDSAVYLCASSLDQGTQETQYFGPGTRLLVL.

The chain links TRBV27 to TRBJ1-1, with D possibly TRBD1 on 6 matching bases. V dropped 4 bases and J dropped 1 base, with 16 bases sitting between them. This CDR3 is built from 16 residues. The germline V gene has CDR1 MNHEY and CDR2 SMNVEV (reference sequence). Written as DNA, the CDR3 is TGTGCCAGCAGTTCCCGAGGGGGGGGGAGGAACACTGAAGCTTTCTTT. Translating gives CASSSRGGGRNTEAFF.

The rearrangement uses TRBV6-6 and TRBJ1-2, with 7 nucleotides matching TRBD1. The length of the CDR3 is 13 residues. The J segment lost 8 bases and the V segment lost 5 bases, leaving 8 bases of the junction unmatched. Germline CDR1 and CDR2: MNHNY and SVGAGI (reference sequence). DNA for the CDR3: TGTGCCAGCAGTCAGACAGGGTCGGAAGGCTACACCTTC. It codes for CASSQTGSEGYTF.

The chain joins TRBV5-1 to TRBJ1-2; D is perhaps TRBD1 (6 bases). The CDR3 consists of 15 residues. Trimming removed 4 bases at V and 0 bases at J, with 13 bases between. CDR1 and CDR2 from the germline V gene are SGHRS and YFSETQ. The CDR3 DNA reads TGCGCCAGCAGCGCACTTAGGGGGTCTAACTATGGCTACACCTTC. Amino acid sequence: CASSALRGSNYGYTF.

J is TRBJ1-3 and V is TRBV9; possibly TRBD1 for D (6 bases). CDR1 is SGDLS, CDR2 YYNGEE, per germline. The CDR3 runs to 13 residues. Trimming cost V 4 bases and J 7 bases, with 12 bases left between them. CDR3 amino acids: CASSPGQSNTIYF. DNA for the CDR3: TGTGCCAGCAGCCCCGGACAGTCTAACACCATATATTTT.

V usage is TRBV9 and J usage is TRBJ1-2, with 9 nucleotides matching TRBD1. The V gene's germline CDR1 is SGDLS and CDR2 YYNGEE. Unmatched junction bases numbered 4, after V lost 0 bases and J lost 7 bases. CDR3 length equals 14 residues. CDR3 bases: TGTGCCAGCAGCGTAGACAGGGGGCAGAGTGGCTACACCTTC. It translates to CASSVDRGQSGYTF.

CDR3 sequence reads: CARGTANYGYTF. The CDR3 nucleotides are TGTGCCAGGGGGACAGCTAACTATGGCTACACCTTC. The rearrangement links TRBV6-4 to TRBJ1-2; 7 bases agree with TRBD1. From germline, CDR1 is MRHNA and CDR2 SNTAGT. The CDR3 runs to 12 residues. J gave up 0 bases and V 9 bases, and 1 base lay outside the gene matches.

The rearrangement links TRBV6-6 to TRBJ1-2, with D unresolved. Germline-derived CDR1 and CDR2 are MNHNY and SVGAGI (reference sequence). The ends were cut back, 11 bases at V and 4 bases at J, with 17 bases in the middle. The CDR3 has 13 residues. CDR3 nucleotides: TGTGCCGGGAGGACGGGTAACCTCTATGGCTACACCTTC. This sequence encodes CAGRTGNLYGYTF.

This sequence joins TRBV27 and TRBJ1-1; 7 bases align to TRBD1. With V trimmed by 3 bases and J by 0 bases, 7 bases remained unmatched. Germline assignment: CDR1 MNHEY and CDR2 SMNVEV (reference sequence). CDR3 length: 16 amino acids. The CDR3 protein is CASSLKSGGLNTEAFF. DNA for the CDR3: TGTGCCAGCAGTTTGAAGTCAGGGGGTCTGAACACTGAAGCTTTCTTT.

V is TRBV7-6 and J is TRBJ1-1; weak D call: TRBD1 (6 bases). This CDR3 spans 14 amino acids. V shed 3 bases and J shed 2 bases, with 10 bases lying between them. Looked up from germline, CDR1 is SGHVS and CDR2 is FNYEAQ. DNA of the CDR3: TGTGCCAGCAGCTTCGGACAGCTCAACACTGAAGCTTTCTTT. Its protein is CASSFGQLNTEAFF.

This chain connects TRBV7-9 to TRBJ1-5, with 7 bases identical to TRBD1. CDR1 SEHNR and CDR2 FQNEAQ come from the germline V gene (reference sequence). The CDR3 sequence is 14 residues long. With V trimmed by 4 bases and J by 7 bases, 7 bases remained unmatched. The CDR3 bases are TGTGCCAGCAGCTCCCAACAGGGGAGCCAGCCCCAGCATTTT. It translates to CASSSQQGSQPQHF.